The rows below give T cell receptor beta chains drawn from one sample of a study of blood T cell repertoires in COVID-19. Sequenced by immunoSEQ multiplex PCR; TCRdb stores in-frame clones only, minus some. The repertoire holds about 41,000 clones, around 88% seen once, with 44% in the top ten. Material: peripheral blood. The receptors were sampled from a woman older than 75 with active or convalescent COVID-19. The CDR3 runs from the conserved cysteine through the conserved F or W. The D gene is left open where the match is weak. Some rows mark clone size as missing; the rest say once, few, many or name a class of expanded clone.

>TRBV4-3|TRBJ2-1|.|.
TGCGCCAGCAGCCAAGATCTTCTAGGAAGAGCCGGGCAGTTCTTC
CASSQDLLGRAGQFF
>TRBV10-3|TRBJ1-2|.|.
TGTGCCATCAGTGCCAGGGATAACTATGGCTACACCTTC
CAISARDNYGYTF
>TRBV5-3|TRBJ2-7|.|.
TGTGCCAGAAGCTTGGGGGAGGCCGGGGACGAGCAGTACTTC
CARSLGEAGDEQYF
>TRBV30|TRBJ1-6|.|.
TGTGCCTGGAGTCCAGGGGAAGATTCACCCCTCCACTTT
CAWSPGEDSPLHF
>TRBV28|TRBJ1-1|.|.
TGTGCCAGCAGGGACAGTCGACTAGAAGCTTTCTTT
CASRDSRLEAFF
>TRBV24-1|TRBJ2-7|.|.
TGTGCCACCAGTCAGGGCTACGAGCAGTACTTC
CATSQGYEQYF
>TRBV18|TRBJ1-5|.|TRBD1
TGTGCCAGCTCACCAAAGACAGGGAGCGATCAGCCCCAGCATTTT
CASSPKTGSDQPQHF
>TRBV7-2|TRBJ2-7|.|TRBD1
TGTGCCAGCAGCCGGGGACAGGGGGCATCGGGGGAGCAGTACTTC
CASSRGQGASGEQYF
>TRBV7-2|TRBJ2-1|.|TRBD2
TGTGCCAGCAGCTTATTAGGAGCGGGAAGAGACAATGAGCAGTTCTTC
CASSLLGAGRDNEQFF
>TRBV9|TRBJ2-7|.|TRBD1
TGTGCCAGCAGTGGAACAGGGGGGCCCTACGAGCAGTACTTC
CASSGTGGPYEQYF
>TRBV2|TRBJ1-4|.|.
TGTGCCAGCAGTGAAACGGGGGGTACTAATGAAAAACTGTTTTTT
CASSETGGTNEKLFF
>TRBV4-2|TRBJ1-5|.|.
TGTGCCAGCAGCCAAGAAGAGGGCAATCAGCCCCAGCATTTT
CASSQEEGNQPQHF
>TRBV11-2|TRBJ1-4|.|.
TGTGCCAGCAGCCGGGGAATGGATCCAACTAATGAAAAACTGTTTTTT
CASSRGMDPTNEKLFF
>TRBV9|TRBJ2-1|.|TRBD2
TGTGCCAGCAGCGCCACTAGCGGGCTATACAATGAGCAGTTCTTC
CASSATSGLYNEQFF
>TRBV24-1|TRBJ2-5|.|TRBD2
TGTGCCACCAGTGATTCCCGACTAGCGGGCCTTCAAGAGACCCAGTACTTC
CATSDSRLAGLQETQYF
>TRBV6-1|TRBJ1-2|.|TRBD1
TGTGCCAGCAGTGAAGGACAGGGTACGAACTATGGCTACACCTTC
CASSEGQGTNYGYTF
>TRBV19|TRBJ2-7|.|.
TGTGCCAGTAGCAATAAGCCCTCCACCGAGCAGTACTTC
CASSNKPSTEQYF
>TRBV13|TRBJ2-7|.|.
TGTGCCAGCAGCTCCGCCCGATACAGGGCCTACGAGCAGTACTTC
CASSSARYRAYEQYF
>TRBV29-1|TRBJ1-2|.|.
TGCAGCGTTGCATCGGTTGGGTCGGGGAATGGCTACACCTTC
CSVASVGSGNGYTF
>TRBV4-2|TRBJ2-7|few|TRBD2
TGTGCCAGCAGCCAAGAGGCTAGCGGGAACTCCTACGAGCAGTACTTC
CASSQEASGNSYEQYF
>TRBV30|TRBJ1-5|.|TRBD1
TGTGCCTGGAGTTCAAGGGACACAGGGGGCACTCAGCCCCAGCATTTT
CAWSSRDTGGTQPQHF
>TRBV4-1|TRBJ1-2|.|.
TGCGCCAGCAGCCAAGTTTTATTCGCGGAGAGGGGGAGTTGGAATGGCTACACCTTC
CASSQVLFAERGSWNGYTF
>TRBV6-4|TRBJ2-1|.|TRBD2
TGTGCCAGCAGTGACTCGGGGACTAGCTCAGGTCTCCACAATGAGCAGTTCTTC
CASSDSGTSSGLHNEQFF
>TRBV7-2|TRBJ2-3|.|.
TGTGCCAGCAGCTCCTACGCAGATACGCAGTATTTT
CASSSYADTQYF
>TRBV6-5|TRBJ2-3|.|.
TGTGCCAGCAGACCAACAGGAGTCGGGACAGATACGCAGTATTTT
CASRPTGVGTDTQYF
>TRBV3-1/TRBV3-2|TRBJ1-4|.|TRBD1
TGTGCCAGCAGCCAGAACGGAGGGGGCGGGAATGAAAAACTGTTTTTT
CASSQNGGGGNEKLFF
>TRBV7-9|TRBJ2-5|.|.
TGTGCCAGCAGCCCCACTTACTTGGGCTCCCAAGAGACCCAGTACTTC
CASSPTYLGSQETQYF